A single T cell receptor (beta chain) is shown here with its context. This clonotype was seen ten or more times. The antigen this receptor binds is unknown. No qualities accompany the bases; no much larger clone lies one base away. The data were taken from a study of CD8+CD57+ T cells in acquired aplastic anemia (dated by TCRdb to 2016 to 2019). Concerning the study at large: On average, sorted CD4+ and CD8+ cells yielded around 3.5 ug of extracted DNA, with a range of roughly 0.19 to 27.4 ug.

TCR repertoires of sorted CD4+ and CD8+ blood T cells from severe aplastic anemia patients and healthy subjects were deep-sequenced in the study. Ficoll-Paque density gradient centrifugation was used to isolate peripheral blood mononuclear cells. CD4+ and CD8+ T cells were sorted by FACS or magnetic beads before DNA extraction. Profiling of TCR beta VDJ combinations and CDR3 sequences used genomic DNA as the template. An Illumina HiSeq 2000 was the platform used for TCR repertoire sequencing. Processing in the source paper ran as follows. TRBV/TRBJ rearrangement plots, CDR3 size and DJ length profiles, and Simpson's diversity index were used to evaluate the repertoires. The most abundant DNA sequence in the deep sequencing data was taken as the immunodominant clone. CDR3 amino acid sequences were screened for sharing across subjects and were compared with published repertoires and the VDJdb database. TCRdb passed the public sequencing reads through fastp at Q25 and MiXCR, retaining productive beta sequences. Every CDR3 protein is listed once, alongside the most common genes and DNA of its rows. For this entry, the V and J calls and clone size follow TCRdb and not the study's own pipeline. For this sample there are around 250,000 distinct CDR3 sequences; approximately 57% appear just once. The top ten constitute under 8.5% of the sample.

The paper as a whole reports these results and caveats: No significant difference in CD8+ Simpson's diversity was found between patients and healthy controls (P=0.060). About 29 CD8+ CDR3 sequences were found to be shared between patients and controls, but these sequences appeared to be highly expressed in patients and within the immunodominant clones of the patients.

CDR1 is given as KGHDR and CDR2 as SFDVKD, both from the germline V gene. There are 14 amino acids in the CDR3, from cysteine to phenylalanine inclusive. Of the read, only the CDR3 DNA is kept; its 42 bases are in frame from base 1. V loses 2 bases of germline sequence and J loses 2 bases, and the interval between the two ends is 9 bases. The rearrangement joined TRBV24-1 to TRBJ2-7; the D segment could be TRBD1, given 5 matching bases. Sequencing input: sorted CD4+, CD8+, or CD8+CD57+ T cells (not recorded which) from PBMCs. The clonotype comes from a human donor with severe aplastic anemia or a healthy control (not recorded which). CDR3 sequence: CATSDSRATYEQYF. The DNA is TGTGCCACCAGTGATTCCAGGGCGACCTACGAGCAGTACTTC.